This T cell receptor (beta chain) originates from a study of metastatic and nonmetastatic thyroid tumors. This clone was picked up many times. In the source study's methods: Clinicopathological groups of papillary thyroid cancer showed CDR3 differences that were used to build a distant-metastasis classifier. MiXCR was used by TCRdb to re-call the PCR reads. These V and J calls are TCRdb output, not the study's own analysis. The table includes under 55,000 clones, approximately 17% detected once. There were no patients who had received any treatment before thyroid surgery. In germline, CDR1 is SGHTA, CDR2 FQGNSA. CDR3 length equals 12 residues. The V end was cut by 5 bases, the J end by 7 bases, with 8 bases between.

Sequenced: blood. This rearrangement joins TRBV7-2 to TRBJ1-4, with D possibly matching TRBD1 (5 bases). The clonotype originates from a female donor with papillary thyroid cancer or a benign thyroid nodule (not recorded which). Some clones in this sample may be carry-over from other donors' samples. In DNA, the CDR3 is TGTGCCAGCAGCCCCGGGGGTGAAAAACTGTTTTTT. It specifies CASSPGGEKLFF.